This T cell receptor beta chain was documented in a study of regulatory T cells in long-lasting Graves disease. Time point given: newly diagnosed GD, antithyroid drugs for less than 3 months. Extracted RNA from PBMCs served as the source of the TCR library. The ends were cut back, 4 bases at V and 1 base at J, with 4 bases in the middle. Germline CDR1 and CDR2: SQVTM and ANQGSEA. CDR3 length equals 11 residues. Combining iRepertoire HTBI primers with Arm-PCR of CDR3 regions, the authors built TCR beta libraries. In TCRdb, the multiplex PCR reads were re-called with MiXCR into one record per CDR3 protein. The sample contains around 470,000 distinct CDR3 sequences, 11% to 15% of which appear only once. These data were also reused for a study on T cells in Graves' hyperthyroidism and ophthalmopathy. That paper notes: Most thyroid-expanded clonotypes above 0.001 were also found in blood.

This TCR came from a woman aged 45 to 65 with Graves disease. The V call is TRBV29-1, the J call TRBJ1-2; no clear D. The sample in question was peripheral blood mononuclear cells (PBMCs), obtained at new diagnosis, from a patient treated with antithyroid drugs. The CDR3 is CSVAHNYGYTF. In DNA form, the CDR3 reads TGCAGCGTTGCACATAACTATGGCTACACCTTC.